This TCR beta chain was found in a study of follicular helper T cells after annual influenza vaccination. Produced via immunoSEQ multiplex PCR; TCRdb's table is partial and in-frame only. The table has several thousand clones, approximately 80% seen once. CDR1 and CDR2 from the germline V gene are SEHNR and FQNEAQ (reference sequence). This CDR3 is built from 14 residues. Trimming cost V 6 bases and J 2 bases, with 12 bases left between them. Noted time point: 2014-2015 season, 7 days after vaccination. This receptor was identified in an adult who received the influenza vaccine. This sample comprised CXCR5+ CD38- circulating T follicular helper cells from blood, obtained 7 days after influenza vaccination. Subset meaning: circulating Tfh, non-naive CD4+CXCR5+PD-1+ (ICOS+CD38+ or ICOS-CD38-). V is TRBV7-9 and J is TRBJ2-3; TRBD1 might be the D (6 bases). The CDR3 DNA follows: TGTGCCAGCAGTTTTACAGGGTCCACAGATACGCAGTATTTT. It is translated as CASSFTGSTDTQYF.